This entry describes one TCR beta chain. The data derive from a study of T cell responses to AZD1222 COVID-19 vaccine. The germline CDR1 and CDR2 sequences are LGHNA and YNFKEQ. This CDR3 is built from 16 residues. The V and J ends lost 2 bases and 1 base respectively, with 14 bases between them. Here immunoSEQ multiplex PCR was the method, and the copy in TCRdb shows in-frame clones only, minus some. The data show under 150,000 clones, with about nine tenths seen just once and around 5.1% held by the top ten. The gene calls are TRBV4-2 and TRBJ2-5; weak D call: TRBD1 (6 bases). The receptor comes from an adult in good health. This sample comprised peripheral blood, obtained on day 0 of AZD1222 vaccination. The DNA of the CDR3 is TGTGCCAGCAGCCAAAGACAGGAGACCTTCCAAGAGACCCAGTACTTC. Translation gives CASSQRQETFQETQYF.